This T cell receptor beta chain was sequenced in a study of blood T cell repertoires in COVID-19. Study-wide background: Collection of acute and convalescent COVID-19 samples took place in the United States, Italy and Spain. In each case, the material was cDNA or gDNA derived from T cells, B-cell-depleted T cells, or PBMCs.

This clone was seen a handful of times. The table came from immunoSEQ multiplex PCR; TCRdb's copy has only in-frame clones and leaves some out. The repertoire includes over 150,000 clones, approximately 80% of them detected once, and 6% to 7% sits in the top ten. Seattle researchers signed up patients amid active infection and tracked them longitudinally. The CDR3 is made up of 13 amino acids. The germline V gene has CDR1 SNHLY and CDR2 FYNNEI. Trimming removed 5 bases from V and 5 bases from J, with 12 bases in between. This TCR was sampled from a woman aged 40 to 49 with COVID-19, enrolled during active disease. The sample was peripheral blood. The chain joins TRBV2 to TRBJ2-5; D not certain. The CDR3 sequence: CASSYVRTETQYF. CDR3 DNA: TGTGCCAGCAGTTATGTTAGAACGGAGACCCAGTACTTC.